This TCR beta chain originates from a study of beta chain features in type 1 diabetes (dated by TCRdb to the late 2010s). With respect to the entire study: No differences in mean age, gender distribution, total cell number or subset yield were found between patients and healthy donors. Across all samples, some 100,000,000 sorted cells were examined, and cell number per subset correlated strongly with RNA yield. In the study, TCRB repertoires of sorted circulating CD4+ T cell subsets from recently diagnosed type 1 diabetes patients were compared with those of matched healthy donors. Whereas all 30 or so donors provided naive and central memory subsets, regulatory and stem cell-like memory subsets were isolated from just 8 patients and about 8 healthy donors. What the research found in general, with its limitations: Because cDNA was sequenced instead of genomic DNA, highly expressing activated cells could be over-represented, though the groups showed no difference in activation or CD3 levels. Type 1 diabetes patients showed a moderate but significant shortening of TCRB CDR3 length in all four CD4+ subsets. The naive, central memory and regulatory TCRB repertoires appeared to resemble one another more closely among patients than among healthy donors. Because small numbers of individuals were included in the HLA sub-analyses, any influence of HLA type on TCRB rearrangement was left unresolved. Patients with type 1 diabetes made fewer insertions and deleted more nucleotides at VDJ recombination sites, implying thymic rearrangement abnormalities. PCR might favor shorter templates, but patient and control samples were amplified and corrected together, so any skew would affect both groups equally.

The entire isolated RNA was reverse transcribed using the High Capacity cDNA Reverse Transcription Kit, and thus expressed TCRB transcripts were sequenced. Deep immunoSEQ sequencing was applied to naive, central memory and regulatory T cell samples, giving an average of around 3.8 million total reads per sample. Sorted cells were lysed in RLT buffer, and RNA was extracted using DNase-treated RNeasy Micro or Mini kits according to cell number. To prevent cross-contamination, every cell subset was processed on its own, while patient and healthy donor samples were processed together. TCRB sequences were amplified from cDNA with the immunoSEQ multiplex PCR, producing 87-bp fragments spanning the CDR3 region. Amplicons were sequenced on the Illumina HiSeq platform. The authors' pipeline ran thus. Synthetic template baselines were used to correct PCR bias computationally, reads within Hamming distance 2 were collapsed, and singletons that could not be merged were discarded. By aligning reads against IMGT, V, D and J genes, CDR3 length, and insertions or deletions at six rearrangement sites were assigned. Within each subset, clonotype counts were normalized to sorted cell number, and only after that were true diversity and Gini coefficients computed with the tcR R package. The overlap coefficient, calculated on TCRB nucleotide sequences, was used to quantify repertoire sharing. As a proxy for the pre-selection repertoire, out-of-frame TCRB sequences from naive cells were analyzed. Entries here come from immuneACCESS through TCRdb and include only in-frame sequences with V and J called. Some clones fail to appear in such tables; in the studies checked, an unresolved V gene covers under half of the shortfall, and the cause of the remainder is unknown. The V and J calls and the clone size are those of that table, but D and trimming were determined from the DNA. The sample contains 600,000 or so clones, roughly an eighth of them found a single time. The biggest ten clones account for 0.09% to 0.15% of the sample.

Each donor gave one peripheral blood draw, averaging approximately 0.12 L, which was collected into heparinised tubes. Using a panel that included CD45RO, CCR7, CD25, CD127, CD95 and CD27, naive, central memory, regulatory and stem cell-like memory CD4+ T cells were sorted on a BD FACSAria II. Every sorted population had a purity above 95%. PBMCs were separated immediately by Lymphoprep density gradient centrifugation and were stained directly, without being cultured. To minimize batch effects, samples were stained and sorted in pairs, one healthy donor with one patient per experiment. In its sample, this clone was seen a few times. Its cognate antigen has yet to be identified. No much larger clone is present one base from it, and per-base qualities are unavailable. This clonotype originated in a man aged 30 to 39 with type 1 diabetes. Sequenced sample: naive CD4+ T cells from blood. This specimen's cell subset or site label, interpreted: true naive CD4+ T cells.

DNA sequence: TGCGCCAGCAGCCAAGATGGACATAACTCTGGAAACACCATATATTTT. Translated, it gives CASSQDGHNSGNTIYF. Here the chain combines TRBV4-3 and TRBJ1-3; TRBD1 could be the D gene, as 5 bases match. The germline ends are 9 bases apart after V is trimmed by 0 bases and J by 0 bases. Reading the germline V gene gives CDR1 LGHNA and CDR2 YSLEER. The CDR3 numbers 16 residues from cysteine through phenylalanine. The entry retains the CDR3 DNA only, 48 bases that are in frame from base 1.